These T cell receptor beta chains were read from a single sample in a study of T cells in Graves' hyperthyroidism and ophthalmopathy. TCRdb recomputed calls from the multiplex PCR reads with MiXCR, one row per CDR3 protein. Among around 540,000 distinct CDR3 sequences listed, 35% to 55% were seen once. Sequenced input: peripheral blood or thyroid tissue (not recorded which). The receptors come from a woman aged 18-29 years with Graves' hyperthyroidism. CDR3s include the opening cysteine and the closing phenylalanine or tryptophan. The D gene is left open where the match is weak. Only some rows state a clone size, as once, few, many or a class for expanded clones.

>TRBV15|15|NA|TRBJ2-7|NA
TGTGCCACCAGCAGAGAAAAAGGGTCGTCCTACGAGCAGTACTTC
CATSREKGSSYEQYF
>TRBV5-1|13|NA|TRBJ2-2|NA
TGCGCCAGCAGCTTGTGGACACCCGGGGAGCTGTTTTTT
CASSLWTPGELFF
>TRBV2|16|NA|TRBJ1-1|NA
TGTGCCAGCAGCCCAACCTCGTGGGGGGGCATCACTGAAGCTTTCTTT
CASSPTSWGGITEAFF
>TRBV5-1|11|NA|TRBJ2-7|few
TGCGCCAGCAGGTATGCGGATGAGCAGTACTTC
CASRYADEQYF
>TRBV7-6|16|TRBD2|TRBJ2-1|few
TGTGCCAGCAGCTTAGGTTGGTCTAGCGGGAGCACTGAGCAGTTCTTC
CASSLGWSSGSTEQFF
>TRBV7-8|14|NA|TRBJ2-7|many
TGTGCCAGCAGCTTAGATGGCAGGGCCTACGAGCAGTACTTC
CASSLDGRAYEQYF
>TRBV2|16|NA|TRBJ1-2|NA
TGTGCCAGCAGTGATGCAGGATCTGGGGGCTCCGTGGGCTACACCTTC
CASSDAGSGGSVGYTF
>TRBV12-3/TRBV12-4|13|NA|TRBJ1-3|NA
TGTGCCAGCAGTCCTGGGAAAGGAAACACCATATATTTT
CASSPGKGNTIYF
>TRBV29-1|15|NA|TRBJ2-7|few
TGCAGCGTTGCCTCACAGAGCCATAGTTCCTACGAGCAGTACTTC
CSVASQSHSSYEQYF
>TRBV20-1|15|TRBD2|TRBJ2-7|few
TGCAGTGCCCAGTCCGGGACTAGCGTCACCTACGAGCAGTACTTC
CSAQSGTSVTYEQYF
>TRBV2|13|NA|TRBJ1-4|few
TGTGCCAGCAGTGAGGTGGGGAGGGAAAAACTGTTTTTT
CASSEVGREKLFF
>TRBV6-5|16|TRBD1|TRBJ1-1|NA
TGTGCCAGCAGTTACGGCTTGGACAGGGGTGGCACTGAAGCTTTCTTT
CASSYGLDRGGTEAFF
>TRBV5-1|17|NA|TRBJ2-3|NA
TGCGCCAGCAGCTTGGTTGACAGTAGTAGAGACACAGATACGCAGTATTTT
CASSLVDSSRDTDTQYF
>TRBV2|14|NA|TRBJ2-2|many
TGTGCCAGTATCGGGAGTTTCGACACCGGGGAGCTGTTTTTT
CASIGSFDTGELFF
>TRBV11-2|13|NA|TRBJ2-7|many
TGTGCCAGCAGCTTAGCCAATCGGGGCGAGCAGTACTTC
CASSLANRGEQYF
>TRBV20-1|13|TRBD1|TRBJ1-2|NA
TGCAGTGCTCCCCGCCTAGGAGGGGGCGGCTACACCTTC
CSAPRLGGGGYTF
>TRBV20-1|15|TRBD1|TRBJ2-7|NA
TGCAGTGCTAGAGAGCCGGGACAGGGGGCCTACGAGCAGTACTTC
CSAREPGQGAYEQYF
>TRBV25-1|18|TRBD1|TRBJ1-1|NA
TGTGCCAGCAGCTTAAAGGACAGGGGGATGGTTGGGAACACTGAAGCTTTCTTT
CASSLKDRGMVGNTEAFF
>TRBV19|15|TRBD1|TRBJ2-7|few
TGTGCCAGTGCGTTTGGGACAGGCCCTTCCTACGAGCAGTACTTC
CASAFGTGPSYEQYF
>TRBV7-3|19|NA|TRBJ2-7|NA
TGTGCCAGCAGCTTAAGGTCAGGACGTCCGGGGAGGGGGGACTACGAGCAGTACTTC
CASSLRSGRPGRGDYEQYF
>TRBV7-9|15|TRBD2|TRBJ2-7|NA
TGTGCCAGCAGCTTCGGGAGGGACGCCTCCTACGAGCAGTACTTC
CASSFGRDASYEQYF
>TRBV7-9|17|NA|TRBJ1-3|NA
TGCGCCAGCAGCAACCACCCCGTTAAAGGTTTGGGAAACACCATATATTTT
CASSNHPVKGLGNTIYF
>TRBV20-1|14|NA|TRBJ2-7|NA
TGCAGTGCTAGAGCTTCGACAGCTATCGACGAGCAGTACTTC
CSARASTAIDEQYF
>TRBV2|14|TRBD1|TRBJ1-4|many
TGTGCCAGCACCCCAAATTTACAGGGGGGGAAACTGTTTTTT
CASTPNLQGGKLFF
>TRBV10-3|14|NA|TRBJ1-3|NA
TGTGCCATCAGTGAAGGGGGGTTAGGAAACACCATATATTTT
CAISEGGLGNTIYF
>TRBV6-5|14|TRBD1|TRBJ2-2|NA
TGTGCCAGCAGTTACAGGACAGGGAGCGGGGAGCTGTTTTTT
CASSYRTGSGELFF
>TRBV7-3|17|TRBD1|TRBJ1-2|many
TGTGCCAGCAGCTTAACCGGGATAGGGGGCGCAATCTATGGCTACACCTTC
CASSLTGIGGAIYGYTF
>TRBV7-9|8|NA|TRBJ1-2|many
TGTGCCAGCCATCAGTCCGGCTTC
CASHQSGF
>TRBV10-2|15|TRBD2|TRBJ2-7|NA
TGCGCCAGCAGGGATACTAGCGGGAGTGGCGACGAGCAGTACTTC
CASRDTSGSGDEQYF
>TRBV20-1|13|NA|TRBJ1-5|NA
TGCAGTGCTAGAGATCAGAGGGCTCAGCCCCAGCATTTT
CSARDQRAQPQHF
>TRBV7-2|16|NA|TRBJ1-4|few
TGTGCCAGCAGCTTAGATTGGACAACAACTAATGAAAAACTGTTTTTT
CASSLDWTTTNEKLFF
>TRBV7-2|15|NA|TRBJ2-2|NA
TGTGCCAGCAGCAAGGGACTGCAAAGCACCGGGGAGCTGTTTTTT
CASSKGLQSTGELFF
>TRBV29-1|12|NA|TRBJ1-1|few
TGCAGCGTTGGGCCATTTGACAGCGGAGCTTTCTTT
CSVGPFDSGAFF
>TRBV6-6|13|TRBD1|TRBJ2-2|many
TGTGCCAGCAGCGACAGGGACGTCGGGGAGCTGTTTTTT
CASSDRDVGELFF
>TRBV29-1|14|TRBD2|TRBJ2-3|NA
TGCAGCGCAGGGACTAGCGGGAGCTCGGATACGCAGTATTTT
CSAGTSGSSDTQYF
>TRBV2|14|TRBD1|TRBJ2-5|once
TGTGCCAGCGATCAAGACAGGGAGCAAGAGACCCAGTACTTC
CASDQDREQETQYF
>TRBV24-1|15|NA|TRBJ1-1|many
TGTGCCACCAGTGATCCTGGGGGACCGAACACTGAAGCTTTCTTT
CATSDPGGPNTEAFF
>TRBV7-9|13|NA|TRBJ2-5|NA
TGTGCCAGCAGCTTACTTTGGGCTGAGACCCAGTACTTC
CASSLLWAETQYF
>TRBV24-1|13|NA|TRBJ2-5|many
TGTGCCACCAGTGTCGCAGGAGAAGAGACCCAGTACTTC
CATSVAGEETQYF
>TRBV12-3/TRBV12-4|14|NA|TRBJ1-5|medium-sized
TGTGCCAGCAGTGACAGGCATAGCAATCAGCCCCAGCATTTT
CASSDRHSNQPQHF
>TRBV29-1|11|NA|TRBJ1-1|many
TGCAGCGTCCTAATGAACACTGAAGCTTTCTTT
CSVLMNTEAFF
>TRBV15|15|TRBD2|TRBJ2-6|many
TGTGCCACCAGCAGAGGGGGGGGAGGGGCCAACGTCCTGACTTTC
CATSRGGGGANVLTF
>TRBV29-1|11|TRBD2|TRBJ2-2|NA
TGCAGCCTAGCGGTGACCGGGGAGCTGTTTTTT
CSLAVTGELFF
>TRBV24-1|13|NA|TRBJ1-2|NA
TGTGCCACCAGTGCTGGCAGCCCTGAGGGCTACACCTTC
CATSAGSPEGYTF
>TRBV10-3|15|NA|TRBJ2-2|NA
TGTGCCAGCAGTGAACGACCCAGGAACACCGGGGAGCTGTTTTTT
CASSERPRNTGELFF
>TRBV2|15|NA|TRBJ2-2|NA
TGTGCCAGCGGGCGAGACAGGAGGAACACCGGGGAGCTGTTTTTT
CASGRDRRNTGELFF
>TRBV11-2|15|NA|TRBJ1-2|few
TGTGCCAGCAGCCAACTACCGGGACTTAACTATGGCTACACCTTC
CASSQLPGLNYGYTF
>TRBV20-1|15|NA|TRBJ2-7|NA
TGCAGTGCTAGAGAAGAGGGAGACCCTTCCTACGAGCAGTACTTC
CSAREEGDPSYEQYF
>TRBV19|12|NA|TRBJ1-5|many
TGTGCCAGTACGACAGGAAGCATATCCCAGCATTTT
CASTTGSISQHF
>TRBV7-6|11|NA|TRBJ2-7|few
TGTGCCAGCAGTCAATGGGACGAGCAGTACTTC
CASSQWDEQYF
>TRBV2|11|NA|TRBJ1-1|NA
TGTGCCGCAAGCGGAGGCACTGAAGCTTTCTTT
CAASGGTEAFF
>TRBV7-2|14|NA|TRBJ2-1|once
TGTGCCAGCAGCTTAACGGTGCGGGACAATGAGCAGTTCTTC
CASSLTVRDNEQFF
>TRBV10-3|14|NA|TRBJ1-6|NA
TGTGCCAGCAGTGCACGATCCTATAATTCACCCCTCCACTTT
CASSARSYNSPLHF
>TRBV12-3/TRBV12-4|15|TRBD1|TRBJ2-5|few
TGTGCCAGCAGCAAGAGCGAGGGGGCGGGTGAGACCCAGTACTTC
CASSKSEGAGETQYF
>TRBV19|15|NA|TRBJ1-2|few
TGTGCCAGTAGTCCAGAGGAGATTATACTTAATGGCTACACCTTC
CASSPEEIILNGYTF